This TCR beta chain was found in a study of shared clonotypes between healthy human individuals (dated by TCRdb to 2018 to 2020). Turning to the overall study: A couple of women and a few men aged 18 to 49 years were included in the cohort. Per donor, three plates each were used for CD4 naive and CD4 memory, two for CD8 naive, and one for CD8 memory. To estimate repertoire size and how much clonotypes are shared between individuals, the study performed deep sequencing of blood TCR repertoires from 4 to 6 healthy adults. Different laboratories and diverse techniques were used to prepare libraries and sequence TCR repertoires, to increase sequencing depth and limit assay-specific biases. Leukapheresis yielded between about 0.94 and 9 billion PBMCs per donor. Study-wide findings and limitations: Pairwise subsampling indicated that sequencing depth was expected to affect the degree of clonotype sharing among donors. Only blood was sampled, and tissue TCR repertoires likely differ from those in blood. Even with the large sequencing depth, rarefaction of the sorted-subset datasets indicated that sequencing was incomplete. Naive subsets generally had larger estimated clonotype richness than memory subsets. Because the study included only a small number of donors, the genetic and exposure-history diversity represented was limited. Sharing across a few donors was observed for around 5% of naive CD4, over 3% of naive CD8, 2% to 2.5% of memory CD4, and roughly 0.4% of memory CD8 clonotypes. Higher generation probabilities were observed for clonotypes shared by all four sorted-subset donors than for non-shared clonotypes.

Reading from cysteine to phenylalanine, the CDR3 counts 15 amino acids. Here the CDR3 DNA is all that survives: 45 bases in frame from base 1. The germline V gene sets CDR1 to SGHTS and CDR2 to YDEGEE. Trimming at the junction amounts to 0 bases on V and 8 bases on J, and the germline ends lie 14 bases apart. TCR CDR3 regions were amplified from genomic DNA by multiplex PCR using the deep immunoSEQ assay. Genomic DNA extracted from each cell subset was distributed evenly over all wells of several immunoSEQ 96-well plates, and each plate served as one replicate. For sorted subsets, each replicate PCR was loaded with about 0.2 ug genomic DNA, equivalent to some 27,000 T cell genomes. The purified libraries were quantified using a Qubit 3.0 fluorometer, sized with a Bioanalyzer 2100, and then quantified again using the KAPA Library Quantification kit. A separate single-read 150-cycle Illumina NextSeq 550 flow cell was used to sequence each immunoSEQ 96-well plate. Concerning the study's data processing: Because the immunoSEQ output held only junctional sequences and lacked quality scores, the filtering could not match the filtering applied to full-length reads. Sequences were annotated with PyIR, a Python wrapper for IgBLAST v1.9, using IMGT germline references to assign V/J genes and CDR3. Reads were removed for weak V/J assignments (E-value above 1e-6), missing CDR3, stop codons, out-of-frame junctions, or ambiguous translated residues. A V3J clonotype was defined by an identical inferred V gene, J gene, and CDR3 amino acid sequence. Percentage overlap between repertoires was computed as shared unique clonotypes divided by the size of the smaller repertoire. Repertoire richness was assessed with RTK rarefaction, the Chao1 estimator, and Recon v2.1 estimates of unobserved clonotypes. For all TCRbeta clonotypes obtained by the gDNA method from a handful of donors, generation probabilities were computed with OLGA. Not all clones reach the TCRdb copy of this immuneACCESS table, which keeps in-frame sequences only. Checked studies attribute under half of the gap to unresolved V genes and leave the rest unexplained. V and J calls and clone size are copied from that table; D and trimming were computed from the DNA. The sample yields about 800,000 clones; about 96% were counted once. The ten biggest clones cover less than 0.25% of the sample.

About this clone itself: Its antigen has not been determined. Qualities for individual bases were not recorded, and no much larger clone is one base off.

CD8 naive samples were CD45RO-negative cells positively selected for CCR7, giving a CD45RA+CCR7+ population that excluded TemRA cells. The donors were healthy, HIV-negative adults who had no recently reported acute infections or vaccinations. Every donor was a Caucasian adult living in Nashville, Tennessee, USA. Blood was collected by leukapheresis, and PBMCs were isolated by Ficoll-Histopaque density gradient centrifugation and then cryopreserved in liquid nitrogen vapor phase. Purity and quantity of every magnetically sorted T cell population were checked by analytical flow cytometry. From each sorted fraction, genomic DNA was isolated and quantified by UV absorbance on a Nanodrop 2000c.

The V and J segments used are TRBV5-8 and TRBJ1-4; a tentative D call is TRBD1 (5 bases match). This clonotype was sampled from a man between 25 and 39 years old in good health. Input material: naive CD8+ T cells sorted from blood. According to the study, the label for this sample's cell subset or site signals: CD45RA+CCR7+. The bases read TGTGCCAGCAGCTTGGTATTCCGGGGCCTCGAAAAACTGTTTTTT. It specifies CASSLVFRGLEKLFF.